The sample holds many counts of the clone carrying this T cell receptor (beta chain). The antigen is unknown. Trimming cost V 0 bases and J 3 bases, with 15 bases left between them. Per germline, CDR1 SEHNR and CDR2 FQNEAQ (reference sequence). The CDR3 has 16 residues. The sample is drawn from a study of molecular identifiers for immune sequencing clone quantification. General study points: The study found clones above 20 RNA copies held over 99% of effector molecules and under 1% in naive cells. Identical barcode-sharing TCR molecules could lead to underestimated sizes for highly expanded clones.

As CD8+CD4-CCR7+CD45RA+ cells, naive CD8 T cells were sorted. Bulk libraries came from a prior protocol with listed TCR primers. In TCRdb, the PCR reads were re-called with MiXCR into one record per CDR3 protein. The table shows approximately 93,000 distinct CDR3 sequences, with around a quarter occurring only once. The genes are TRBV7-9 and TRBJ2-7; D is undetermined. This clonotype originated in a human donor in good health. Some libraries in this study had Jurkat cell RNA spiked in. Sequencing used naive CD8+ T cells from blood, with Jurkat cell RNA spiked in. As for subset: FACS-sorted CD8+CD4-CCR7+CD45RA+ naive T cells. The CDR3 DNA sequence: TGTGCCAGCAGCTTAGCCGGCTCAGGCTGGGACTACGAGCAGTACTTC. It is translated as CASSLAGSGWDYEQYF.